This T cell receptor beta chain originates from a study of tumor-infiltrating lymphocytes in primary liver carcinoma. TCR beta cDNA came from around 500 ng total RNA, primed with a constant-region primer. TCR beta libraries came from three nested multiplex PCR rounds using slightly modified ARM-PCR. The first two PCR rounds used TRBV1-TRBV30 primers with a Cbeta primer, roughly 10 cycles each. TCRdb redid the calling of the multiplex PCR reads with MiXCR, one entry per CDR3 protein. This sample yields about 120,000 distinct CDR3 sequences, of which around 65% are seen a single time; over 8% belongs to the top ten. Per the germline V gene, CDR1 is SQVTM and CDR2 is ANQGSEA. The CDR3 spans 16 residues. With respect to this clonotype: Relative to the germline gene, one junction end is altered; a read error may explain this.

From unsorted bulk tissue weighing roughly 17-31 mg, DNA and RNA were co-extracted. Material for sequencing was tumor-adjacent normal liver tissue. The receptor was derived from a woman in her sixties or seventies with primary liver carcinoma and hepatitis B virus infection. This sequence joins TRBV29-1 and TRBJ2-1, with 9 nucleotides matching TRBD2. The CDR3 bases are TGCAGCGTTTTCGGGACTAGCCCTTACGCCTACAATAAGCAGTTCTTC. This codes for CSVFGTSPYAYNKQFF.